This T cell receptor (beta chain) comes out of a study of T-cell reconstitution after alpha-beta-depleted transplantation in children. This clonotype has more than one count but fewer than ten. Preparation of the TCRbeta library was carried out with unique molecular identifiers. TCRdb re-analysed the PCR reads in MiXCR, keeping a single row per CDR3 protein. This sample carries about 270,000 distinct CDR3 sequences, over 8% of them seen once, and the ten largest clones take about 9.5%. The CDR3 is made up of 13 amino acids. V was clipped by 4 bases and J by 8 bases, with 15 bases between them. Germline V CDR1 and CDR2: SGDLS, YYNGEE.

Source: PBMCs from the stem cell graft donor, taken from the stem cell graft. The V and J genes are TRBV9 and TRBJ1-1; no clear D gene. The TCR sequence derives from a human donor who donated a stem cell graft to a child with SCID. As DNA, the CDR3 is TGTGCCAGCAGCCTCGGGCCCGCGGCCGAAGCTTTCTTT. Translated, it gives CASSLGPAAEAFF.